This T cell receptor beta chain originates from a study of shared clonotypes between healthy human individuals. For the study at large: Each donor had three CD4 naive, three CD4 memory, two CD8 naive and one CD8 memory plate. Study findings and constraints: In having few donors, the study represented limited genetic and exposure-history diversity.

Remarks on this clone: The antigen is not known.

Germline-derived CDR1 and CDR2 are MGHRA and YSYEKL. V shed 4 bases and J shed 6 bases, with 10 bases lying between them. CDR3 size: 13 residues. Selected positively for CCR7 and CD45RO-negative, naive CD8 cells excluded terminally differentiated effector memory CD45RA+ cells. Among the donors, all were Caucasian adults who lived in Nashville, Tennessee. As processed by the authors: ImmunoSEQ supplied junction-only sequences lacking quality scores, so filtering was different. Using immunoSEQ multiplex PCR, the repertoire was profiled, and TCRdb retains in-frame clones only, with some absent. That table furnishes V, J and clone size, whereas the DNA furnished D and trimming. The sample consists of about 590,000 clones, roughly 95% of them appearing once.

The V and J genes are TRBV4-1 and TRBJ1-5; maybe TRBD1 (5 bases). Material for sequencing was naive CD8+ T cells sorted from blood. The sequence was collected from a woman between 25 and 40 years old in good health. For the CDR3, the DNA is TGCGCCAGCAGCCGAGGGGCAGGTCAGCCCCAGCATTTT. Amino acids: CASSRGAGQPQHF.